One sample yielded the 17 T cell receptor beta chains listed below, sequenced in a study of blood T cell repertoires in COVID-19. The data were produced by immunoSEQ multiplex PCR, yet TCRdb's version contains in-frame clones alone and is incomplete. The data hold around 300,000 clones, with around 91% observed a single time. What was sequenced was PBMCs or T cells enriched from blood (not recorded which). These receptors were obtained from a young woman with acute COVID-19.

The chain uses TRBV19 and TRBJ2-7, with D perhaps matching TRBD1 (6 bases). The CDR3 is 14 amino acids. CDR1 and CDR2 (germline): LNHDA, SQIVND (reference sequence). Trimming took off 3 bases at V and 2 bases at J, with 11 bases between the two ends. CDR3 region: CASSMGRGAYEQYF. CDR3 nucleotides: TGTGCCAGTAGTATGGGCAGGGGCGCCTACGAGCAGTACTTC.

This sequence joins TRBV11-2 and TRBJ2-7; TRBD1 matches at 8 bases. V lost 5 bases and J lost 1; bases outside the gene matches: 4. In germline, CDR1 is SGHAT, CDR2 FQNNGV. There are 14 residues in the CDR3. The CDR3 DNA is TGTGCCAGCAGCCCAGGGGGCTTTTCCTACGAGCAGTACTTC. This translates into CASSPGGFSYEQYF. Combining the CDR3 with reference TRBV11-2 and TRBJ2-7 gives the whole variable domain EAGVAQSPRYKIIEKRQSVAFWCNPISGHATLYWYQQILGQGPKLLIQFQNNGVVDDSQLPKDRFSAERLKGVDSTLKIQPAKLEDSAVYLCASSPGGFSYEQYFGPGTRLTVT.

The V gene is TRBV19, the J gene TRBJ1-2; 7 bases fit TRBD1. Germline CDR1 is LNHDA and CDR2 is SQIVND (reference sequence). J was trimmed by 3 bases and V by 6 bases; bases with no gene match: 7. The CDR3 contains 14 residues. The CDR3 bases are TGTGCCAGTAGATATTGGGGACAGTACTATGGCTACACCTTC. Translation: CASRYWGQYYGYTF.

The rearrangement links TRBV4-1 to TRBJ2-5; 9 nucleotides agree with TRBD1. V lost 3 bases and J lost 2; bases outside the gene matches: 7. CDR3 size: 16 residues. Germline values: CDR1 MGHRA, CDR2 YSYEKL. CDR3 in DNA: TGCGCCAGCAGCCACAAACCGGGACAGGGACAAGAGACCCAGTACTTC. It yields the protein CASSHKPGQGQETQYF.

J is TRBJ2-1 and V is TRBV18; 10 bases match TRBD2. CDR1 and CDR2 (germline): KGHSH, LQKENI. The CDR3 runs 18 residues. V trimming: 2 bases; J trimming: 0 bases; junction bases outside the gene matches: 7. CDR3 nucleotide sequence: TGTGCCAGCTCACCAGTACTAGCGGGGACAAGCTCCTACAATGAGCAGTTCTTC. It specifies CASSPVLAGTSSYNEQFF.

The CDR3 DNA reads TGTGCCAGCAGCATAGCAGGGGTTAATTCACCCCTCCACTTT. This sequence encodes CASSIAGVNSPLHF. This chain uses TRBV11-2 with TRBJ1-6, with a possible D match to TRBD1 (6 bases). Trimming took 5 bases from V and 6 from J, leaving 11 bases between them. The CDR3 has 14 amino acids. The germline V gene has CDR1 SGHAT and CDR2 FQNNGV.

This clone was seen only once. The chain carries TRBV11-2 and TRBJ2-7, with 14 bases identical to TRBD2. V lost 2 bases and J lost 3; bases outside the gene matches: 12. Germline V gene lookup returns CDR1 SGHAT and CDR2 FQNNGV. The CDR3 spans 19 residues. The chain's CDR3 is CASSLRTSGRLVFSYEQYF. The CDR3 DNA sequence: TGTGCCAGCAGCTTAAGGACTAGCGGGAGGTTGGTGTTTAGCTACGAGCAGTACTTC.

This rearrangement joins TRBV7-6 to TRBJ2-7; weak D call: TRBD2 (6 bases). Looked up from germline, CDR1 is SGHVS and CDR2 is FNYEAQ. CDR3 length: 16 residues. V gave up 5 bases and J gave up 7 bases, with 24 bases separating them. As DNA, the CDR3 is TGTGCCAGCAGCCCACGCGGCTGGGCGGGGTTCTCGGAGCAGTACTTC. The encoded protein is CASSPRGWAGFSEQYF.

This chain links TRBV5-8 with TRBJ2-5; TRBD1 aligns across 9 bases. The CDR3 extends over 16 amino acids. Losses at the gene ends were 0 bases for V and 0 bases for J; bases not matched to a gene: 3. Per the germline V gene, CDR1 is SGHTS and CDR2 is YDEGEE. This CDR3 is CASSLGDRVYQETQYF. The CDR3 DNA is TGTGCCAGCAGCTTGGGGGACAGGGTATACCAAGAGACCCAGTACTTC.

The chain uses TRBV29-1 and TRBJ2-5; TRBD1 matches at 8 bases. Germline V gives CDR1 SQVTM, CDR2 ANQGSEA. The CDR3 is 14 residues long. Trimming removed 7 bases from V and 1 base from J; junction bases left unmatched: 8. CDR3: CSAGRDRTQETQYF. CDR3 DNA sequence: TGCAGCGCTGGAAGGGACAGGACCCAAGAGACCCAGTACTTC. Based on the CDR3 plus reference TRBV29-1 and TRBJ2-5, the full variable domain is SAVISQKPSRDICQRGTSLTIQCQVDSQVTMMFWYRQQPGQSLTLIATANQGSEATYESGFVIDKFPISRPNLTFSTLTVSNMSPEDSSIYLCSAGRDRTQETQYFGPGTRLLVL.

J is TRBJ1-4 and V is TRBV27, with 7 nucleotides matching TRBD1. After removal of 3 bases from V and 5 bases from J, the junction contained 6 bases not matched to a gene. CDR1 is MNHEY and CDR2 is SMNVEV in the germline V gene (reference sequence). This CDR3 spans 15 amino acids. The CDR3 region has the DNA TGTGCCAGCAGTTTTGTGCGGGACAGAAATGAAAAACTGTTTTTT. Its translation is CASSFVRDRNEKLFF. Full variable domain (remainder filled in from reference TRBV27 and TRBJ1-4): EAQVTQNPRYLITVTGKKLTVTCSQNMNHEYMSWYRQDPGLGLRQIYYSMNVEVTDKGDVPEGYKVSRKEKRNFPLILESPSPNQTSLYFCASSFVRDRNEKLFFGSGTQLSVL.

The rearrangement links TRBV4-1 to TRBJ1-1, with D uncertain. The CDR3 has 14 residues. Germline-derived CDR1 and CDR2 are MGHRA and YSYEKL. With 4 bases removed from V and 0 bases from J, the gap between germline ends came to 9 bases. Here the CDR3 DNA reads TGCGCCAGCAGCCGAGTTCAATTGAACACTGAAGCTTTCTTT. Amino acid sequence: CASSRVQLNTEAFF.

The rearrangement joins TRBV7-8 to TRBJ1-5; TRBD1 might be the D (5 bases). Germline V CDR1 and CDR2: SGHVS, FQNEAQ. This CDR3 region has 13 residues. The V gene lost 5 bases and the J gene lost 6 bases, with 11 bases spanning the gap. CDR3 region: CASSTRERQPQHF. CDR3 nucleotide sequence: TGTGCCAGCAGCACCAGGGAACGTCAGCCCCAGCATTTT. The full variable domain, completed using reference TRBV7-8 and TRBJ1-5, is GAGVSQSPRYKVAKRGQDVALRCDPISGHVSLFWYQQALGQGPEFLTYFQNEAQLDKSGLPSDRFFAERPEGSVSTLKIQRTQQEDSAVYLCASSTRERQPQHFGDGTRLSIL.

J is TRBJ2-1 and V is TRBV5-1; tentatively, D is TRBD1 (5 bases). This CDR3 has 13 residues. Trimming took off 4 bases at V and 6 bases at J, with 11 bases between the two ends. Germline loops: CDR1 SGHRS, CDR2 YFSETQ. The CDR3 is CASSPAGPNEQFF. The CDR3 nucleotides are TGCGCCAGCAGCCCGGCAGGGCCCAATGAGCAGTTCTTC.

The CDR3 nucleotides are TGTGCCAGCAGTTACCGCGGAGCTTTCGGACAAGAGACCCAGTACTTC. It yields the protein CASSYRGAFGQETQYF. The chain has TRBV6-5 and TRBJ2-5; no clear D gene. Germline values: CDR1 MNHEY, CDR2 SVGAGI. Trimming cost V 2 bases and J 2 bases, with 15 bases left between them. CDR3 size: 16 residues.

The chain has TRBV7-3 and TRBJ2-2; D gene unclear. V was trimmed by 1 base and J by 5 bases, leaving 5 bases between them. Looked up from germline, CDR1 is SGHTA and CDR2 is FQGTGA. The CDR3 extends over 13 amino acids. The CDR3 coding sequence is TGTGCCAGCAGCTTAATTGTAACCGGGGAGCTGTTTTTT. It specifies CASSLIVTGELFF.

The CDR3 sequence: CASLRASEGKNIQYF. DNA of the CDR3: TGTGCCAGCTTACGGGCTAGCGAAGGCAAAAACATTCAGTACTTC. The rearrangement links TRBV18 to TRBJ2-4, with TRBD2 as a possible D gene (6 bases). Trimming removed 7 bases at V and 3 bases at J, with 16 bases between. The CDR3 runs to 15 residues. In germline, CDR1 is KGHSH, CDR2 LQKENI.